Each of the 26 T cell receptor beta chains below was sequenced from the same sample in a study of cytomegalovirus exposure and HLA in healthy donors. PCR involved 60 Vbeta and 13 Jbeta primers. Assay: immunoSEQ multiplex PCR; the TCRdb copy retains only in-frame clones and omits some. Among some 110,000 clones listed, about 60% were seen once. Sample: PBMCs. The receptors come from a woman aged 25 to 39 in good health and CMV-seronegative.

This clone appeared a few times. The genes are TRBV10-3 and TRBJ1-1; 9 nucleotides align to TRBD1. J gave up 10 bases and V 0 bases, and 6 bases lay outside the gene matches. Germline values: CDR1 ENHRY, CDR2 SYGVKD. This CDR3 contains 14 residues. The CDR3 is CAISESLGQGPAFF. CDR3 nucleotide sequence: TGTGCCATCAGTGAGTCGTTGGGACAGGGTCCAGCTTTCTTT.

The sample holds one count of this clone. For the CDR3, the DNA is TGTGCCAGCAGCCAGGGACAGTGGAACACTGAAGCTTTCTTT. Translated, it gives CASSQGQWNTEAFF. The chain carries TRBV14 and TRBJ1-1, with 7 positions matching TRBD1. The V gene's germline CDR1 is SGHDN and CDR2 FVKESK. After removal of 3 bases from V and 1 base from J, the junction contained 2 bases not matched to a gene. The CDR3 has 14 residues.

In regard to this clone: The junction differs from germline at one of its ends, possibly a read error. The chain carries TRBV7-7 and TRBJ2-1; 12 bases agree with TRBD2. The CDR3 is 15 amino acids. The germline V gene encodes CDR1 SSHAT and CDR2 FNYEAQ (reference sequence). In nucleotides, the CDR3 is TGTGCTAGCAGCGAACTAGCGGGAGGATACAATGAGCAGTTCTTC. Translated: CASSELAGGYNEQFF.

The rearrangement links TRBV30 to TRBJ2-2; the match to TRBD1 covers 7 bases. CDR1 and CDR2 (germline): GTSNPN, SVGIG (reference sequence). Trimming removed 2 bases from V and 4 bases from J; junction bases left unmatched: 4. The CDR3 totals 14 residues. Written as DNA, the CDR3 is TGTGCCTGGAGTCGACAGGGCCGCACCGGGGAGCTGTTTTTT. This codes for CAWSRQGRTGELFF. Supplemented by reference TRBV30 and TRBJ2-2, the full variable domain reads SQTIHQWPATLVQPVGSPLSLECTVEGTSNPNLYWYRQAAGRGLQLLFYSVGIGQISSEVPQNLSASRPQDRQFILSSKKLLLSDSGFYLCAWSRQGRTGELFFGEGSRLTVL.

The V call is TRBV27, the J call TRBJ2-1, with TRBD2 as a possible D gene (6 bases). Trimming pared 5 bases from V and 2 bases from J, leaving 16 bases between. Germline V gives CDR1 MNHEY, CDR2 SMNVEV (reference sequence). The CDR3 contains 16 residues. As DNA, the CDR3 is TGTGCCAGCAGTACGCGTAGCGGACCTGCCTACAATGAGCAGTTCTTC. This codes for CASSTRSGPAYNEQFF.

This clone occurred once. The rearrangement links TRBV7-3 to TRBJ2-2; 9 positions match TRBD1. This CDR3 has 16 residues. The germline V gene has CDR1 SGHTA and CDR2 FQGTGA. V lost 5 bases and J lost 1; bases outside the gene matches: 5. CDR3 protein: CASSPRTGVNTGELFF. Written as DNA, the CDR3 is TGTGCCAGCAGCCCTAGGACAGGGGTGAACACCGGGGAGCTGTTTTTT.

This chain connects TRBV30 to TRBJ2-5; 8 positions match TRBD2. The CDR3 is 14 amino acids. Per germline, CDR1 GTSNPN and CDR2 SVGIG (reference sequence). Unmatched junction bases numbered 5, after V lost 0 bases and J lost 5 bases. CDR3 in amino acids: CAWSVRGGRETQYF. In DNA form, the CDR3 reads TGTGCCTGGAGTGTACGGGGCGGGAGGGAGACCCAGTACTTC.

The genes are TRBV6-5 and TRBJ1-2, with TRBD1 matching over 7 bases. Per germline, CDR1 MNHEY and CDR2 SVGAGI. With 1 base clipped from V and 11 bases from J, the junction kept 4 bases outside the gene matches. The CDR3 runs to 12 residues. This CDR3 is CASSYLGQSYTF. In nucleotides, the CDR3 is TGTGCCAGCAGTTACTTGGGACAGTCGTACACCTTC.

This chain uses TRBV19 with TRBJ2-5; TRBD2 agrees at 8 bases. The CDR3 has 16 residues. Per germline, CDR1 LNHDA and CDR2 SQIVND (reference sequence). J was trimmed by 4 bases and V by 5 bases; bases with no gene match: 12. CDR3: CASSLAVAGIGETQYF. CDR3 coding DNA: TGTGCCAGTAGTCTCGCCGTAGCGGGAATTGGAGAGACCCAGTACTTC. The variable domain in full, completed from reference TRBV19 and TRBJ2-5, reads DGGITQSPKYLFRKEGQNVTLSCEQNLNHDAMYWYRQDPGQGLRLIYYSQIVNDFQKGDIAEGYSVSREKKESFPLTVTSAQKNPTAFYLCASSLAVAGIGETQYFGPGTRLLVL.

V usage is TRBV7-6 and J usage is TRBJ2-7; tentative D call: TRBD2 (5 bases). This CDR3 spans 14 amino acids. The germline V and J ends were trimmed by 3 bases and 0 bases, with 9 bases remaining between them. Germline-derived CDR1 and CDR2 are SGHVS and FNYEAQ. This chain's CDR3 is CASSFSGLSYEQYF. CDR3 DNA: TGTGCCAGCAGCTTCAGCGGTCTCTCCTACGAGCAGTACTTC.

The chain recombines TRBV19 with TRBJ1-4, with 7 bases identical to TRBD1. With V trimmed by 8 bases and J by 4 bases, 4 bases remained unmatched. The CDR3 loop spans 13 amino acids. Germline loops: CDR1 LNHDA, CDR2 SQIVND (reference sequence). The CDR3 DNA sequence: TGTGCCAGTCGGGACAGCCGTAATGAAAAACTGTTTTTT. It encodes CASRDSRNEKLFF.

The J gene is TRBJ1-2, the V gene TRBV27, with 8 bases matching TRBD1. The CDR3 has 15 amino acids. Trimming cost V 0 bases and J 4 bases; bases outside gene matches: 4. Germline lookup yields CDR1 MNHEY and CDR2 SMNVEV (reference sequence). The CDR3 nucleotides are TGTGCCAGCAGTTTATCCCGGACAGGGTTCTATGGCTACACCTTC. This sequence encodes CASSLSRTGFYGYTF.

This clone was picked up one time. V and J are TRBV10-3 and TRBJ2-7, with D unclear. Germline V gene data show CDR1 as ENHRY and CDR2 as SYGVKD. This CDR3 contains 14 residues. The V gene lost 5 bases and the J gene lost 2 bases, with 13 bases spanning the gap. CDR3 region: CAISRGGTPYEQYF. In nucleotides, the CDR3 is TGTGCCATCAGTCGTGGCGGAACTCCCTACGAGCAGTACTTC.

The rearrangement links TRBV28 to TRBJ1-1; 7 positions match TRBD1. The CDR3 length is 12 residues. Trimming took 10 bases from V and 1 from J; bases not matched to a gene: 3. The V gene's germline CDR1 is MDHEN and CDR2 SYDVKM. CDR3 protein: CAIGGPNTEAFF. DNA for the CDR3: TGTGCCATAGGGGGCCCGAACACTGAAGCTTTCTTT.

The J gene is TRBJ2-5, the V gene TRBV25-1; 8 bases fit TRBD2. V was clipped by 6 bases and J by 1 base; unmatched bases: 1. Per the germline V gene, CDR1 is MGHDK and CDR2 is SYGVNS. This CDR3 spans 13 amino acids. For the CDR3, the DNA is TGTGCCAGCAGCAGCGGGAGCCAAGAGACCCAGTACTTC. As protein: CASSSGSQETQYF.

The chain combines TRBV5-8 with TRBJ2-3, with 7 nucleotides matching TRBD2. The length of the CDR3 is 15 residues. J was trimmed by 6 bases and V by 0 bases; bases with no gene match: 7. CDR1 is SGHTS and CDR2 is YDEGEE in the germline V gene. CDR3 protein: CASSLAASGLDTQYF. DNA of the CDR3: TGTGCCAGCAGCTTGGCTGCTAGCGGATTGGATACGCAGTATTTT.

The CDR3 DNA sequence: TGCGCCAGCAGCCAGGAGGGTGGGTCACCCCTCCACTTT. Protein sequence: CASSQEGGSPLHF. The chain uses TRBV4-3 and TRBJ1-6; D remains unclear. The CDR3 has 13 amino acids. Trimming left V 3 bases short and J 10 bases short, with 10 bases between. From germline, CDR1 is LGHNA and CDR2 YSLEER.

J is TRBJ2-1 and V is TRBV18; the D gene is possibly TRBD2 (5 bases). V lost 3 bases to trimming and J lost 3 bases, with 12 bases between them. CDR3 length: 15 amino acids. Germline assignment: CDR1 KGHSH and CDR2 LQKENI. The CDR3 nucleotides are TGTGCCAGCTCACCCCCTGGGAGAGTCTACAATGAGCAGTTCTTC. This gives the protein CASSPPGRVYNEQFF.

In DNA, the CDR3 is TGTGCCAGCTCACCTTCGGCGACCCGGGATGGCTACACCTTC. Residues: CASSPSATRDGYTF. The rearrangement links TRBV28 to TRBJ1-2, with D uncertain. Per the germline V gene, CDR1 is MDHEN and CDR2 is SYDVKM. V was cut by 8 bases and J by 6 bases, with 19 bases left in between. The CDR3 has 14 amino acids.

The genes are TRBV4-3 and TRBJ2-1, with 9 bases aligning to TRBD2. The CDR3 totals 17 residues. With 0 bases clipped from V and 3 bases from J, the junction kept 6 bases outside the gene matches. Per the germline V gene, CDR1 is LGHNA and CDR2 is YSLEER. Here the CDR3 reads CASSQEWLAGYYNEQFF. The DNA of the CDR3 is TGCGCCAGCAGCCAAGAATGGCTAGCGGGGTACTACAATGAGCAGTTCTTC.

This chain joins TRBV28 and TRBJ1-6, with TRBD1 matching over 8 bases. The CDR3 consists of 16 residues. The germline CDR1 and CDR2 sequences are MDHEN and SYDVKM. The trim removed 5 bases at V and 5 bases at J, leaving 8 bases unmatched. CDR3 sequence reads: CASSPAWTGHNSPLHF. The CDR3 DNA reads TGTGCCAGCAGTCCCGCATGGACAGGGCATAATTCACCCCTCCACTTT.

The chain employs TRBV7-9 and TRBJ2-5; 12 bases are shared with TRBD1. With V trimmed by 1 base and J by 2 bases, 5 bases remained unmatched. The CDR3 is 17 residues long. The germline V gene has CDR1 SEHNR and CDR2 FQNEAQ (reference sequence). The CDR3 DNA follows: TGTGCCAGCAGCTTAGAAGGGGACAGGGGGCGTCAAGAGACCCAGTACTTC. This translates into CASSLEGDRGRQETQYF. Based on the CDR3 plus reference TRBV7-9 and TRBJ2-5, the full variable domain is DTGVSQNPRHKITKRGQNVTFRCDPISEHNRLYWYRQTLGQGPEFLTYFQNEAQLEKSRLLSDRFSAERPKGSFSTLEIQRTEQGDSAMYLCASSLEGDRGRQETQYFGPGTRLLVL.

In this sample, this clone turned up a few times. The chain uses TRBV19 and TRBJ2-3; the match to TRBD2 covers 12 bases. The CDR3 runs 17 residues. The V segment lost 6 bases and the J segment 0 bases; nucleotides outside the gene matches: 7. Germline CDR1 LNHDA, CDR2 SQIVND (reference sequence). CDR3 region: CASRARTSGISTDTQYF. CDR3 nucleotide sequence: TGTGCCAGTAGGGCGCGGACTAGCGGGATTAGCACAGATACGCAGTATTTT.

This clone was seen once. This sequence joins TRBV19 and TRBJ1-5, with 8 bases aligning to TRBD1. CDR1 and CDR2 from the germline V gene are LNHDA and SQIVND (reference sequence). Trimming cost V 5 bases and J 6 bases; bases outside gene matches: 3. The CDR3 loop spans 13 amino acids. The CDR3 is CASSDRGIQPQHF. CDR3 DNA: TGTGCCAGTAGTGACAGGGGAATTCAGCCCCAGCATTTT. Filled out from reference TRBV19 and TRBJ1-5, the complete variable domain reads DGGITQSPKYLFRKEGQNVTLSCEQNLNHDAMYWYRQDPGQGLRLIYYSQIVNDFQKGDIAEGYSVSREKKESFPLTVTSAQKNPTAFYLCASSDRGIQPQHFGDGTRLSIL.

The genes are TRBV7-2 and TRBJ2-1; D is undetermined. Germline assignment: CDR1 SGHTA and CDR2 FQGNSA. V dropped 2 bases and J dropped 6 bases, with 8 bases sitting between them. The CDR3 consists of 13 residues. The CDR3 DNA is TGTGCCAGCAGCTTATTCCCAGGCAATGAGCAGTTCTTC. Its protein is CASSLFPGNEQFF.

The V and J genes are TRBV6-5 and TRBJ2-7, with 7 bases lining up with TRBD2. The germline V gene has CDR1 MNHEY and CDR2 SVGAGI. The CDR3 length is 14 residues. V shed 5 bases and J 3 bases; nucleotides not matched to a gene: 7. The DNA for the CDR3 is TGTGCCAGCAGTGCCGGAACTAGCGTCTACGAGCAGTACTTC. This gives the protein CASSAGTSVYEQYF.